This T cell receptor (beta chain) originates from a study of blood T cell repertoires in COVID-19. The repertoire was sequenced with immunoSEQ multiplex PCR; TCRdb's copy has only in-frame clones and lacks some. The sample has under 250,000 clones; about 76% are singletons. This CDR3 is 16 amino acids long. This clone was seen a few times. The sample consisted of PBMCs or T cells enriched from blood (not recorded which). The chain uses TRBV21-1 and TRBJ2-7; the D call of TRBD2 is as the table states it, not checked on the DNA. TRBV21-1 is a documented pseudogene. The source is a woman between 50 and 59 years old with acute COVID-19. CDR3 sequence (DNA): TGTGCCAGCAGCACGTTAGCGGGGGGCCTTTCCTACGAGCAGTACTTC. As protein: CASSTLAGGLSYEQYF.